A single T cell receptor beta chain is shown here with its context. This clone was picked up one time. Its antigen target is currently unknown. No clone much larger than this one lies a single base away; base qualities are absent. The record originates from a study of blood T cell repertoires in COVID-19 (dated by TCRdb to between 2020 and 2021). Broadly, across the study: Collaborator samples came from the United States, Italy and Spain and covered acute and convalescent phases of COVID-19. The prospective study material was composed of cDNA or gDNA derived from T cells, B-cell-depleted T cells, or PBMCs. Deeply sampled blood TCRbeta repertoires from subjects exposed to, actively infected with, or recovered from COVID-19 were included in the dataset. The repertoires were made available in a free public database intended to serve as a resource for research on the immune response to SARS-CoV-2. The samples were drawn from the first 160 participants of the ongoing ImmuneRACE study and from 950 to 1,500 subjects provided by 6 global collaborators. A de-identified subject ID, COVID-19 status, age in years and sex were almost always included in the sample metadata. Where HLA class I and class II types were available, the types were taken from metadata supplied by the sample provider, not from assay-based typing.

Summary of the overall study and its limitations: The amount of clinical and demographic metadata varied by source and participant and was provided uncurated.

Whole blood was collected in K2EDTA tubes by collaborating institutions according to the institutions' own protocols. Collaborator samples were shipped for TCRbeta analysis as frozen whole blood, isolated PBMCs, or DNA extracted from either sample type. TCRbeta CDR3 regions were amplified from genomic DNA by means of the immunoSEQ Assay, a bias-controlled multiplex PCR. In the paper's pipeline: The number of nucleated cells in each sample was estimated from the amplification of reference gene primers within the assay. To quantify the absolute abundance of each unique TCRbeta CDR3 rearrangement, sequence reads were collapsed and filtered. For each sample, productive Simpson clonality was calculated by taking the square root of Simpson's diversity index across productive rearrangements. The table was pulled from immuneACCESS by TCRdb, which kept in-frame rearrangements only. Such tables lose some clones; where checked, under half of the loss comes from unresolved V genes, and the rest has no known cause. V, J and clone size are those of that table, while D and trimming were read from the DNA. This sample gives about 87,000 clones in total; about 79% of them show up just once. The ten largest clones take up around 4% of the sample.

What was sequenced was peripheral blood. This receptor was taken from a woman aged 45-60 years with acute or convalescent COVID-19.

CDR3 sequence: CASSQPYRDRRRAFF. The nucleotides read TGCGCCAGCAGCCAACCTTACAGGGACCGGAGGAGGGCTTTCTTT. The chain joins TRBV4-1 to TRBJ1-1; matching of 6 bases hints at TRBD1 as the D gene. As encoded in the germline V gene, CDR1 is MGHRA while CDR2 is YSYEKL. The CDR3 contains 15 residues, cysteine and phenylalanine counted. The sequence is cut down to CDR3 DNA, 45 bases in frame from base 1. V sheds 2 bases and J sheds 11 bases, leaving 21 bases between their ends.